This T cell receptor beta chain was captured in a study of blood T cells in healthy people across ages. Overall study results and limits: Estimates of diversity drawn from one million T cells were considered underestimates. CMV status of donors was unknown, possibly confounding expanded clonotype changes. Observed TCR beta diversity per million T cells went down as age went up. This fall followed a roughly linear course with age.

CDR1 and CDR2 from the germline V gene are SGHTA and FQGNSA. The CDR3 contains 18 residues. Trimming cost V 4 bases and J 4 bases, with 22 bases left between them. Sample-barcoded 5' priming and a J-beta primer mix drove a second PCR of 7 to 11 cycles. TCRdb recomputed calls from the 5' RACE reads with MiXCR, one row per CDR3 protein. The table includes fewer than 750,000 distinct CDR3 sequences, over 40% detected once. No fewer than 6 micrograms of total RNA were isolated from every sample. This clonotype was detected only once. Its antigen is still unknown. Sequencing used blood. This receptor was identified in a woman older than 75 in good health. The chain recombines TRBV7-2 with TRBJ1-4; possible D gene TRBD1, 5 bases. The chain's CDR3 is CASSSRQTVIPINEKLFF. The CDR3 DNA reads TGTGCCAGCAGCTCTAGACAGACCGTCATACCGATTAATGAAAAACTGTTTTTT. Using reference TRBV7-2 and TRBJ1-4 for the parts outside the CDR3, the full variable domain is GAGVSQSPSNKVTEKGKDVELRCDPISGHTALYWYRQSLGQGLEFLIYFQGNSAPDKSGLPSDRFSAERTGGSVSTLTIQRTQQEDSAVYLCASSSRQTVIPINEKLFFGSGTQLSVL.